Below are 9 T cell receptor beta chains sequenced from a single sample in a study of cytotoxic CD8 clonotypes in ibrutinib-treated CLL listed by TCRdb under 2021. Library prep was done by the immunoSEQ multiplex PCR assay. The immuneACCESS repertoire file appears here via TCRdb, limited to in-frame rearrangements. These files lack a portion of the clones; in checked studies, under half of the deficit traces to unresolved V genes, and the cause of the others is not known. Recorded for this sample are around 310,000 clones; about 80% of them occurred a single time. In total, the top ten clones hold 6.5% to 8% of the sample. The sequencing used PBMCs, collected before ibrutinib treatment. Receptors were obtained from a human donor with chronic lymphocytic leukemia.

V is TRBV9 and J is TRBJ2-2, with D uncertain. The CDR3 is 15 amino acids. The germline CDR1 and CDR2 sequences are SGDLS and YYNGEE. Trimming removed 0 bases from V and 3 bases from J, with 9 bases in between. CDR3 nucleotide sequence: TGTGCCAGCAGCGTAGCTGGCATCTACACCGGGGAGCTGTTTTTT. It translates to CASSVAGIYTGELFF. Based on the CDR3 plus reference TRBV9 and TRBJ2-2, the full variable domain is DSGVTQTPKHLITATGQRVTLRCSPRSGDLSVYWYQQSLDQGLQFLIQYYNGEERAKGNILERFSAQQFPDLHSELNLSSLELGDSALYFCASSVAGIYTGELFFGEGSRLTVL.

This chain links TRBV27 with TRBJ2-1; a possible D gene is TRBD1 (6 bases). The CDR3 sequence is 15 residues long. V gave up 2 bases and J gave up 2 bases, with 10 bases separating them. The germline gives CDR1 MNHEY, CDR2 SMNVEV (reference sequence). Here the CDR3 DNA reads TGTGCCAGCAGTTTAGGACAGATCCCCTACAATGAGCAGTTCTTC. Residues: CASSLGQIPYNEQFF.

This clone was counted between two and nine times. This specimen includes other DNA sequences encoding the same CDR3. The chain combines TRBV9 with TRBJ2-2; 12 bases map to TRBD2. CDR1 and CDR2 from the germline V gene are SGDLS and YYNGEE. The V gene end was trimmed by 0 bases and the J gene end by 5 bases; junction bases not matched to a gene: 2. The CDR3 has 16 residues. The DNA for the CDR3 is TGTGCCAGCAGCGTAGGACTAGCGGGAGTTACCGGGGAGCTGTTTTTT. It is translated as CASSVGLAGVTGELFF.

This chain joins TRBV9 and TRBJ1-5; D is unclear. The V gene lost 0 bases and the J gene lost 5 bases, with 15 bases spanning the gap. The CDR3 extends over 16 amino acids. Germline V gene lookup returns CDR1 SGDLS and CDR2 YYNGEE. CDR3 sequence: CASSVGPSEAHQPQHF. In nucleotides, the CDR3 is TGTGCCAGCAGCGTAGGACCAAGCGAGGCCCATCAGCCCCAGCATTTT.

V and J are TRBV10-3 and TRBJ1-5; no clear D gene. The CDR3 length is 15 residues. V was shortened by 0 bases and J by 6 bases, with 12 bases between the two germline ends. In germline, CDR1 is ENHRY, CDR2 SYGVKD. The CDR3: CAISESQEGGQPQHF. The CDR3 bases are TGTGCCATCAGTGAGTCTCAGGAGGGAGGTCAGCCCCAGCATTTT.

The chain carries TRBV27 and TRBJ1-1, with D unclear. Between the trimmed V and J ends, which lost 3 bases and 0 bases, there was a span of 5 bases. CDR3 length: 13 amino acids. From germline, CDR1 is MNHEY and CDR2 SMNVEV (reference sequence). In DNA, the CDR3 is TGTGCCAGCAGTTTCCGGTTGAACACTGAAGCTTTCTTT. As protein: CASSFRLNTEAFF.

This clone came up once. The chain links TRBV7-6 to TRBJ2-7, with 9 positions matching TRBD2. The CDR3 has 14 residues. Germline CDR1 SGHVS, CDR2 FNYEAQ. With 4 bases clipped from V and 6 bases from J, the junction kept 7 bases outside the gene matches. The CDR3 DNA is TGTGCCAGCAGCTCGCCGGGACTAGCACGCGAGCAGTACTTC. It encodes CASSSPGLAREQYF. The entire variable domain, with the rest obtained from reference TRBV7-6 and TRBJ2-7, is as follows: GAGVSQSPRYKVTKRGQDVALRCDPISGHVSLYWYRQALGQGPEFLTYFNYEAQQDKSGLPNDRFSAERPEGSISTLTIQRTEQRDSAMYRCASSSPGLAREQYFGPGTRLTVT.

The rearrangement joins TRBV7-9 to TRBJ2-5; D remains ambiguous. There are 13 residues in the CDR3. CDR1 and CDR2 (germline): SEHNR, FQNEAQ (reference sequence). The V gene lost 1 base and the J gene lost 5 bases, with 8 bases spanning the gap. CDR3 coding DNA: TGTGCCAGCAGCTTAGACGCTGGGGAGACCCAGTACTTC. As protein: CASSLDAGETQYF.

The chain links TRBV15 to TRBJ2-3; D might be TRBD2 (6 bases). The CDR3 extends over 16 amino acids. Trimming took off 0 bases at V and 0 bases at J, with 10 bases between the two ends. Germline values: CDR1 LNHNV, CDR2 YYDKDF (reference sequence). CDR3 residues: CATSRDPGTSTDTQYF. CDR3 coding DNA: TGTGCCACCAGCAGAGATCCGGGGACTAGCACAGATACGCAGTATTTT.